Sequencing of this T cell receptor (beta chain) was carried out in a study of early T cells in non-severe SARS-CoV-2 infection. Broader study findings: A preference for anti-spike CD8 responses marked VDJdb matching, which missed private and CD4 specificities.

Looked up from germline, CDR1 is SQVTM and CDR2 is ANQGSEA. This CDR3 spans 14 amino acids. V was clipped by 4 bases and J by 8 bases, with 18 bases between them. A note on this clonotype: Its antigen remains unknown.

Attachment of unique molecular identifiers was made to individual cDNA molecules. MiXCR was run by TCRdb on the 5' RACE reads, yielding one entry per CDR3 protein. This sample has under 70,000 distinct CDR3 sequences; 5.9% occur once, and the top ten carry 3% to 3.5%. The specimen was whole blood, collected at baseline. This sequence joins TRBV29-1 and TRBJ2-1; a possible D gene is TRBD2 (5 bases). This TCR was recovered from an adult who was a healthcare worker with PCR-confirmed SARS-CoV-2 infection or an uninfected control (not recorded which). The CDR3 here is CSVAWRPHKDEQFF. The CDR3 DNA reads as TGCAGCGTTGCTTGGAGGCCCCACAAGGATGAGCAGTTCTTC.